The T cell receptor (beta chain) under discussion was sequenced for a study of cytomegalovirus exposure and HLA in healthy donors. Primers: 60 Vbeta forward and 13 Jbeta reverse. Using immunoSEQ multiplex PCR, the repertoire was profiled, and TCRdb retains in-frame clones only, with some absent. The sample has about 200,000 clones, roughly 90% seen once. Per germline, CDR1 SGHAT and CDR2 FQNNGV. The CDR3 is 14 amino acids. V shed 5 bases and J shed 9 bases, with 17 bases lying between them. General study points: TCR beta chains numbering 150 to 200 were designated cytomegalovirus-associated. Analysis was carried out at a later point, and it linked a missense DCLRE1C variant to TCR beta V- and J-gene trimming.

On this clone itself: Antigen unknown.

The J gene is TRBJ2-1, the V gene TRBV11-2, with a weak D call TRBD2 (5 bases). The sequence was obtained from a woman aged 25-40 years in good health and CMV-seronegative. Sequencing was done on a sample of PBMCs. The CDR3 nucleotides are TGTGCCAGCAGCCCACTCAAGGGTGGAGGTGAGCAGTTCTTC. Translation gives CASSPLKGGGEQFF.